The 26 T cell receptor beta chains in this list originate from one sample, sequenced in a study of T cells in Graves' hyperthyroidism and ophthalmopathy. Amplification of TCR beta CDR3 regions was performed using RNA transcripts as template. In the first-round RT-PCR of the TCR CDR3, the HTBI primer set was used. TCRdb processed the multiplex PCR reads anew with MiXCR; each CDR3 protein has one entry. The sample carries approximately 490,000 distinct CDR3 sequences, about 22% recorded once. Material for sequencing was blood. The receptors stem from a woman in her 70s with Graves' ophthalmopathy.

This sequence joins TRBV6-1 and TRBJ1-2, with 12 bases aligning to TRBD1. Germline V gene data show CDR1 as MNHNS and CDR2 as SASEGT. V lost 6 bases to trimming and J lost 8 bases; unmatched junction nucleotides: 10. This CDR3 is 15 amino acids long. CDR3 region: CASRNSGTGGPGYTF. CDR3 coding DNA: TGTGCCAGCAGAAACTCCGGGACAGGGGGCCCCGGCTACACCTTC.

This clonotype was recorded only once. The chain links TRBV20-1 to TRBJ2-2; D may correspond to TRBD1 or TRBD2 (5 bases each). The CDR3 spans 17 residues. V was pared by 2 bases and J by 0 bases, with 16 bases between. Germline assignment: CDR1 DFQATT and CDR2 SNEGSKA (reference sequence). CDR3 residues: CSARLARGPSNTGELFF. The CDR3, as DNA: TGCAGTGCTAGACTAGCCCGGGGACCATCGAACACCGGGGAGCTGTTTTTT.

This clonotype was picked up many times. The chain carries TRBV7-2 and TRBJ2-3; D gene ambiguous. V lost 1 base to trimming and J lost 2 bases, with 10 bases between them. The CDR3 has 15 amino acids. From germline, CDR1 is SGHTA and CDR2 FQGNSA. CDR3 region: CASSLGPVLTDTQYF. The DNA for the CDR3 is TGTGCCAGCAGCTTAGGTCCGGTACTCACAGATACGCAGTATTTT. Together with reference TRBV7-2 and TRBJ2-3, the CDR3 gives the full variable domain: GAGVSQSPSNKVTEKGKDVELRCDPISGHTALYWYRQSLGQGLEFLIYFQGNSAPDKSGLPSDRFSAERTGGSVSTLTIQRTQQEDSAVYLCASSLGPVLTDTQYFGPGTRLTVL.

This clonotype was observed at least ten times. The V and J genes are TRBV20-1 and TRBJ1-2; tentative D call: TRBD1 (5 bases). Germline V gene sequence: CDR1 DFQATT, CDR2 SNEGSKA (reference sequence). The V and J ends lost 3 bases and 1 base respectively, with 12 bases between them. The CDR3 length is 14 residues. The CDR3 DNA follows: TGCAGTGCTAGTGGGGACGCCTTTAACTATGGCTACACCTTC. Its protein product is CSASGDAFNYGYTF.

This clonotype was picked up many times. J is TRBJ1-2 and V is TRBV2; 9 nucleotides line up with TRBD1. In germline, CDR1 is SNHLY, CDR2 FYNNEI. This CDR3 has 16 amino acids. V shed 6 bases and J 3 bases; nucleotides not matched to a gene: 11. The CDR3 sequence is CASSVIQGAYYYGYTF. For the CDR3, the DNA is TGTGCCAGCAGCGTCATACAGGGGGCATACTACTATGGCTACACCTTC.

The chain uses TRBV12-3 or TRBV12-4 and TRBJ2-1; unclear D gene. V lost 2 bases and J 0 bases, leaving 11 bases between the germline ends. The CDR3 runs to 16 residues. The chain's CDR3 is CASSLRWGSSYNEQFF. Written as DNA, the CDR3 is TGTGCCAGCAGTTTAAGGTGGGGTAGCTCCTACAATGAGCAGTTCTTC.

This clonotype was counted only a few times. The J gene is TRBJ1-5, the V gene TRBV18; no definite D call. There are 15 residues in the CDR3. Germline V gives CDR1 KGHSH, CDR2 LQKENI. Trimming removed 3 bases from V and 2 bases from J, with 11 bases in between. The CDR3 is CASSPSGIRNQPQHF. CDR3 coding DNA: TGTGCCAGCTCACCCTCTGGTATTCGCAATCAGCCCCAGCATTTT.

This clonotype was observed at least ten times. The chain carries TRBV20-1 and TRBJ2-7; 9 bases align to TRBD1. This CDR3 is 14 amino acids long. V was pared by 6 bases and J by 3 bases, with 9 bases of the junction left unmatched. In germline, CDR1 is DFQATT, CDR2 SNEGSKA (reference sequence). Written as DNA, the CDR3 is TGCAGTGCAGGGGACAGGGCGGGCATCTACGAGCAGTACTTC. Protein sequence: CSAGDRAGIYEQYF.

Only a few counts were recorded for this clonotype. J is TRBJ2-4 and V is TRBV20-1; 15 positions agree with TRBD2. This CDR3 contains 16 residues. The junction had 10 bases not matched to a gene; V was cut back by 6 bases and J by 7 bases. Germline values: CDR1 DFQATT, CDR2 SNEGSKA (reference sequence). The CDR3 sequence: CSARTSGRAEWNIQYF. The CDR3 DNA follows: TGCAGTGCCAGGACTAGCGGGAGGGCCGAGTGGAACATTCAGTACTTC.

The sample holds a few counts of this clonotype. The V and J genes are TRBV4-1 and TRBJ2-1; D not resolved. CDR1 is MGHRA and CDR2 is YSYEKL in the germline V gene. V was pared by 1 base and J by 0 bases, with 10 bases between. The CDR3 sequence is 16 residues long. The CDR3 DNA reads as TGCGCCAGCAGCCAAGGAGAAGCTTCCTCCTACAATGAGCAGTTCTTC. Its translation is CASSQGEASSYNEQFF.

This clonotype was counted at least ten times. V gene TRBV7-2 combines with J gene TRBJ1-5; no clear D gene. V was cut by 2 bases and J by 5 bases, with 4 bases left in between. Germline values: CDR1 SGHTA, CDR2 FQGNSA. This CDR3 is 12 amino acids long. In nucleotides, the CDR3 is TGTGCCAGCAGCTTACGGGATCAGCCCCAGCATTTT. Encoded protein: CASSLRDQPQHF.

This clonotype was picked up many times. V and J are TRBV7-2 and TRBJ2-2; a possible D gene is TRBD1 (5 bases). This CDR3 contains 14 residues. V was cut by 2 bases and J by 5 bases, with 9 bases left in between. From germline, CDR1 is SGHTA and CDR2 FQGNSA. The CDR3 loop reads CASSLHRRTGELFF. The CDR3 nucleotides read TGTGCCAGCAGCTTACACAGGCGGACCGGGGAGCTGTTTTTT.

In its sample, this clonotype was seen once. A much larger clone is a single base away; this may be a read error. The rearrangement joins TRBV12-3 or TRBV12-4 to TRBJ2-5, with D uncertain. This CDR3 is 14 amino acids long. Here the CDR3 DNA reads TGTGCCTGCAGTTTGGGCAGCTTCCAAGAGACCCAGTACTTC. Its translation: CACSLGSFQETQYF.

The rearrangement links TRBV12-3 or TRBV12-4 to TRBJ2-3, with TRBD2 as a possible D gene (5 bases). The CDR3 contains 16 residues. The V and J ends lost 6 bases and 2 bases respectively, with 18 bases between them. CDR3 loop: CASSQVGIRDTDTQYF. In DNA form, the CDR3 reads TGTGCCAGCAGCCAAGTAGGGATCCGGGACACAGATACGCAGTATTTT.

On this clonotype: A much larger clone differs by one base, so this may be a read error. The V gene is TRBV10-3, the J gene TRBJ2-1, with D possibly matching TRBD1 (5 bases). Trimming left V 6 bases short and J 7 bases short, with 25 bases between. CDR1 and CDR2 (germline): ENHRY, SYGVKD. The CDR3 spans 17 residues. CDR3 bases: TGTGCCATCAGCGCGAGCCGTGGGGCAGGAATACATAATGAGCAGTTCTTC. It yields the protein CAISASRGAGIHNEQFF.

The CDR3: CASSLGYRGGYGYTF. The CDR3 DNA is TGTGCCAGCAGCTTAGGGTACAGGGGTGGCTATGGCTACACCTTC. J is TRBJ1-2 and V is TRBV7-9; 7 bases fit TRBD1. This CDR3 comprises 15 residues. V lost 1 base to trimming and J lost 4 bases; unmatched junction nucleotides: 6. CDR1 is SEHNR and CDR2 is FQNEAQ in the germline V gene (reference sequence).

In this sample, this clonotype turned up many times. The gene calls are TRBV11-2 and TRBJ2-5, with D hard to call. In germline, CDR1 is SGHAT, CDR2 FQNNGV. V lost 0 bases and J 5 bases, leaving 7 bases between the germline ends. The CDR3 covers 13 residues. CDR3 in DNA: TGTGCCAGCAGCTTAGAGGGTTTGGAGACCCAGTACTTC. Protein: CASSLEGLETQYF.

The V and J genes are TRBV6-1 and TRBJ2-5, with D possibly TRBD2 on 5 matching bases. There are 13 residues in the CDR3. V shed 5 bases and J shed 4 bases, with 11 bases lying between them. CDR1 is MNHNS, CDR2 SASEGT, per germline. The CDR3 sequence: CASSWAGGETQYF. DNA of the CDR3: TGTGCCAGCAGTTGGGCGGGTGGAGAGACCCAGTACTTC.

This clonotype was detected only a few times. The rearrangement links TRBV6-1 to TRBJ1-1; D not resolved. Deletions cut 2 bases from V and 0 bases from J, with 19 bases between. The germline CDR1 and CDR2 sequences are MNHNS and SASEGT. The CDR3 extends over 18 amino acids. CDR3: CASSELERTGLLNTEAFF. The CDR3 bases are TGTGCCAGCAGTGAACTGGAACGAACCGGCCTGCTGAACACTGAAGCTTTCTTT.

This chain connects TRBV9 to TRBJ1-5; D is possibly TRBD1 (6 bases). V lost 0 bases to trimming and J lost 6 bases, with 25 bases between them. Germline CDR1 is SGDLS and CDR2 is YYNGEE. This CDR3 is 19 amino acids long. The CDR3: CASSVVTVDGWGAIQPQHF. In DNA, the CDR3 is TGTGCCAGCAGCGTAGTTACCGTGGATGGCTGGGGGGCGATTCAGCCCCAGCATTTT.

This clonotype was counted many times. This chain uses TRBV28 with TRBJ2-7; 9 nucleotides match TRBD1. This CDR3 comprises 15 residues. The V segment lost 5 bases and the J segment 3 bases; nucleotides outside the gene matches: 8. CDR1 and CDR2 (germline): MDHEN, SYDVKM. The CDR3 loop is CASSPPTGGLYEQYF. CDR3 DNA: TGTGCCAGCAGTCCCCCGACAGGGGGGCTCTACGAGCAGTACTTC.

For the CDR3, the DNA is TGCAGCGTTGAAAAGGGCTTGCACGAGCAGTACTTC. Translating it yields CSVEKGLHEQYF. The genes are TRBV29-1 and TRBJ2-7; D is unresolved. Germline CDR1 SQVTM, CDR2 ANQGSEA. The CDR3 totals 12 residues. The germline V and J ends were trimmed by 2 bases and 5 bases, with 10 bases remaining between them.

About this clonotype: This clone may be a read error of a much larger clone one base away. V gene TRBV7-9 combines with J gene TRBJ1-1; perhaps TRBD1 as D (5 bases). From germline, CDR1 is SEHNR and CDR2 FQNEAQ (reference sequence). The length of the CDR3 is 15 residues. CDR3 in DNA: TGTGCCAGCAGCTTAGGTGGAGGGGCTGTGCCTGAAACTTTCTTT. It specifies CASSLGGGAVPETFF. Complete variable domain (other parts from reference TRBV7-9 and TRBJ1-1): DTGVSQNPRHKITKRGQNVTFRCDPISEHNRLYWYRQTLGQGPEFLTYFQNEAQLEKSRLLSDRFSAERPKGSFSTLEIQRTEQGDSAMYLCASSLGGGAVPETFFGQGTRLTVV.

This clonotype came up a few times. The chain couples TRBV27 to TRBJ1-1; 8 bases fit TRBD1. The V gene end was trimmed by 5 bases and the J gene end by 3 bases; junction bases not matched to a gene: 5. The germline V gene has CDR1 MNHEY and CDR2 SMNVEV (reference sequence). This CDR3 is 14 amino acids long. The CDR3 protein is CASSQQGAYTEAFF. CDR3 DNA sequence: TGTGCCAGCAGTCAGCAGGGGGCTTACACTGAAGCTTTCTTT.

V and J are TRBV3-1 and TRBJ2-5; no firm D call. V was pared by 0 bases and J by 6 bases, with 5 bases between. This CDR3 contains 12 residues. CDR1 LGHDT and CDR2 YNNKEL come from the germline V gene (reference sequence). CDR3 DNA: TGTGCCAGCAGCCAAGAGTTTCAGACCCAGTACTTC. Translated, it gives CASSQEFQTQYF.

A note on this clonotype: This may come from a read error, since a much larger clone is one base off. The chain uses TRBV12-3 or TRBV12-4 and TRBJ2-7, with D perhaps TRBD1 (5 bases). V dropped 1 base and J dropped 5 bases, with 15 bases sitting between them. The CDR3 covers 15 residues. CDR3 in amino acids: CASSLDWQGFDEQYF. In nucleotides, the CDR3 is TGTGCCAGCAGTTTAGATTGGCAGGGTTTCGACGAGCAGTACTTC.